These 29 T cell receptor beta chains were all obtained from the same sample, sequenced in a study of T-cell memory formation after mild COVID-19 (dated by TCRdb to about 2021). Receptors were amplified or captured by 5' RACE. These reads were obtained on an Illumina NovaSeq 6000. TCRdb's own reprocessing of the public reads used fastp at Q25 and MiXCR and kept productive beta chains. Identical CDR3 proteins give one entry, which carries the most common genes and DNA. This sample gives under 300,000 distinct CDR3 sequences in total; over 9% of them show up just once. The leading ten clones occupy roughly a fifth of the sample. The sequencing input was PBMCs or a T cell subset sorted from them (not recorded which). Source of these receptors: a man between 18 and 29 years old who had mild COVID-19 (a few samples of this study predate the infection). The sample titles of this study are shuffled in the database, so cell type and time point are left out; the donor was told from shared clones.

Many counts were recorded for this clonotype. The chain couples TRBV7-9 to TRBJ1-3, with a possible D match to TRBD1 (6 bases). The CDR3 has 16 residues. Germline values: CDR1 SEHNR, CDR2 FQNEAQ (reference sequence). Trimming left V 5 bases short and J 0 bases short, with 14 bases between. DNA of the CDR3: TGTGCCAGCAGCCCGTTGGACAGTTACTCTGGAAACACCATATATTTT. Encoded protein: CASSPLDSYSGNTIYF.

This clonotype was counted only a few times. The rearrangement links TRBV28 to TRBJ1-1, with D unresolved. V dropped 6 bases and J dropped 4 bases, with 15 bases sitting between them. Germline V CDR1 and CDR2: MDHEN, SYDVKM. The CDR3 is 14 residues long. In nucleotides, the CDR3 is TGTGCCAGCAGCCTTTCGATCGGAGGCACTGAAGCTTTCTTT. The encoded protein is CASSLSIGGTEAFF.

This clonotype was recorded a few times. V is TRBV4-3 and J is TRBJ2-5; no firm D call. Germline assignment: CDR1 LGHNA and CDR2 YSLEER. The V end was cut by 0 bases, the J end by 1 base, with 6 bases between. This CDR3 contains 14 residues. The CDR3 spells CASSQDPVQETQYF. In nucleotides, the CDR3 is TGCGCCAGCAGCCAAGATCCGGTCCAAGAGACCCAGTACTTC.

CDR3 sequence: CASTEGQETQYF. The CDR3 nucleotides read TGTGCCAGCACCGAGGGTCAAGAGACCCAGTACTTC. V usage is TRBV6-5 and J usage is TRBJ2-5, with D possibly TRBD2 on 5 matching bases. The CDR3 has 12 amino acids. Germline lookup yields CDR1 MNHEY and CDR2 SVGAGI. The V end lost 7 bases, the J end lost 2 bases, and 8 bases lay between the germline ends.

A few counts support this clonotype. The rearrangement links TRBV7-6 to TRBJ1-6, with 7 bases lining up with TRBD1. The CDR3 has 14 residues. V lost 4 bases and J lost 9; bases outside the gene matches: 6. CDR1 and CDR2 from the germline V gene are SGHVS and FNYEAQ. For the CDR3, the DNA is TGTGCCAGCAGCTCGACAGGGTTTGGTTCACCCCTCCACTTT. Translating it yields CASSSTGFGSPLHF.

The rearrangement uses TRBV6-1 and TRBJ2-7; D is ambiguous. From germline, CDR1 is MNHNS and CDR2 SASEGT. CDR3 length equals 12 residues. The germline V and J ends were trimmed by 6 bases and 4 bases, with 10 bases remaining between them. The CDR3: CASSRPLYEQYF. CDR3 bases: TGTGCCAGCAGCCGTCCCCTTTACGAGCAGTACTTC.

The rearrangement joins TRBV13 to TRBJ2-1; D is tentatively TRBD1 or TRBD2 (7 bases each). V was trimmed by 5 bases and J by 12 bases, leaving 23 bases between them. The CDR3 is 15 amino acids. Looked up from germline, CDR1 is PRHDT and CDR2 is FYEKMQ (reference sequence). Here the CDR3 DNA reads TGTGCCAGCAGCCTCGAGGGAGGGGGCCGGCCCGGGCAGTTCTTC. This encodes CASSLEGGGRPGQFF. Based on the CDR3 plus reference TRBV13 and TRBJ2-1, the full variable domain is AAGVIQSPRHLIKEKRETATLKCYPIPRHDTVYWYQQGPGQDPQFLISFYEKMQSDKGSIPDRFSAQQFSDYHSELNMSSLELGDSALYFCASSLEGGGRPGQFFGPGTRLTVL.

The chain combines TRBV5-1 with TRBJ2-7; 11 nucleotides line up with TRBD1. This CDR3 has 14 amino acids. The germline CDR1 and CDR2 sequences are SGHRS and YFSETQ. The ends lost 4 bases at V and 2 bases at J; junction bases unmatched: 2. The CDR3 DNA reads TGCGCCAGCAGCGCGGGACAGGGGGCCTACGAGCAGTACTTC. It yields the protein CASSAGQGAYEQYF.

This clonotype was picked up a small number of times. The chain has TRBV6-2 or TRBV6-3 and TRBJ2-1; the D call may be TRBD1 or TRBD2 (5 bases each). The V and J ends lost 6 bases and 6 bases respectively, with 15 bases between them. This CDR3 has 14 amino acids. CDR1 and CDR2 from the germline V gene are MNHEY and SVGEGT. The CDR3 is CASSPPGLGNEQFF. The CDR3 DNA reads TGTGCCAGCAGCCCCCCGGGGCTAGGCAATGAGCAGTTCTTC.

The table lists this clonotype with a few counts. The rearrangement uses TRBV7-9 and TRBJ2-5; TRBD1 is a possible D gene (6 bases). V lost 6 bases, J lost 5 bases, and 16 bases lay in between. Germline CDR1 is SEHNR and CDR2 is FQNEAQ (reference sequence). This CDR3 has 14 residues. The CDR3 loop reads CASRLQGLPETQYF. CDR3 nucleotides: TGTGCCAGCAGGTTACAGGGTTTACCGGAGACCCAGTACTTC. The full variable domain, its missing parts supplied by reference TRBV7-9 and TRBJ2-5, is DTGVSQNPRHKITKRGQNVTFRCDPISEHNRLYWYRQTLGQGPEFLTYFQNEAQLEKSRLLSDRFSAERPKGSFSTLEIQRTEQGDSAMYLCASRLQGLPETQYFGPGTRLLVL.

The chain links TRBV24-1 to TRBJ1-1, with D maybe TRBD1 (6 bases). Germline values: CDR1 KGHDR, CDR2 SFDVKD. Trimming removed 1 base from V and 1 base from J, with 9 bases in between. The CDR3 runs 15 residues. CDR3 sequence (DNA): TGTGCCACCAGTGATTTAAACAGGGCGAACACTGAAGCTTTCTTT. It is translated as CATSDLNRANTEAFF.

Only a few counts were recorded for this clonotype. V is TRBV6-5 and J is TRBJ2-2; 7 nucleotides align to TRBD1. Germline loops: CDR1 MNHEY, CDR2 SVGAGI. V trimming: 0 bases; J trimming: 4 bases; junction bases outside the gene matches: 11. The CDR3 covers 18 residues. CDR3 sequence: CASSYSRGGSPITGELFF. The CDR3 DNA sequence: TGTGCCAGCAGTTACTCGCGAGGGGGCAGCCCTATCACCGGGGAGCTGTTTTTT.

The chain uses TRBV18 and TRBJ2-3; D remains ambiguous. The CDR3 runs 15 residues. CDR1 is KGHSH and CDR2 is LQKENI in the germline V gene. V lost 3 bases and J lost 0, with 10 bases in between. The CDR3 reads CASSPVPLSTDTQYF. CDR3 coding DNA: TGTGCCAGCTCACCCGTACCCCTCAGCACAGATACGCAGTATTTT.

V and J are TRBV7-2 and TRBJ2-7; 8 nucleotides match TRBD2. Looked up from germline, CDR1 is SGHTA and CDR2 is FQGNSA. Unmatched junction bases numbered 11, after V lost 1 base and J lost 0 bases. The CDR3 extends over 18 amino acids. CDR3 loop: CASSLVAGGRSSSYEQYF. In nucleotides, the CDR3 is TGTGCCAGCAGCTTAGTGGCGGGGGGCAGGTCGAGCTCCTACGAGCAGTACTTC.

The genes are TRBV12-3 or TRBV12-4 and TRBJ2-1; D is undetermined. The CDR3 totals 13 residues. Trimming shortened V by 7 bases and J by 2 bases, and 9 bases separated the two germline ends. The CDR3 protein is CASKGIAYNEQFF. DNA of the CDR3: TGTGCCAGCAAGGGCATTGCCTACAATGAGCAGTTCTTC.

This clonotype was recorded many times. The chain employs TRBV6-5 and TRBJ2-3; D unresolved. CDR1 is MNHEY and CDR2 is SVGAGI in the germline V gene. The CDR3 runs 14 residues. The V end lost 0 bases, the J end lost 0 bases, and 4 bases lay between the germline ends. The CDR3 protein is CASSYSSSTDTQYF. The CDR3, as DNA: TGTGCCAGCAGTTACTCGAGTAGCACAGATACGCAGTATTTT.

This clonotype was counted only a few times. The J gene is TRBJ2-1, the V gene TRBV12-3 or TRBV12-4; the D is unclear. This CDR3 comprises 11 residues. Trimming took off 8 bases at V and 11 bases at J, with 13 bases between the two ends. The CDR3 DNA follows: TGTGCCAGCCTTGCCCGGACCAAGCAGTTCTTC. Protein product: CASLARTKQFF.

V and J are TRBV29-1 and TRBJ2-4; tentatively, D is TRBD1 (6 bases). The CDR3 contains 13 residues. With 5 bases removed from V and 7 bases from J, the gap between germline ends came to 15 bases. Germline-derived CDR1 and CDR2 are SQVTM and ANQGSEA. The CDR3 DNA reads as TGCAGCGTTCGGGATGGGGGCGGGAACATTCAGTACTTC. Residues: CSVRDGGGNIQYF.

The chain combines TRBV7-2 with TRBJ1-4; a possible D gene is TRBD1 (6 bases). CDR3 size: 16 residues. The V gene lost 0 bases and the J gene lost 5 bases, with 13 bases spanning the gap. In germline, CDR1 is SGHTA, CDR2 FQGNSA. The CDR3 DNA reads TGTGCCAGCAGCTTAGCCGGGGGGCTGGGCAATGAAAAACTGTTTTTT. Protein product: CASSLAGGLGNEKLFF.

In DNA form, the CDR3 reads TGTGCCAGCAGCCAGGACAGGATGAACACTGAAGCTTTCTTT. It is translated as CASSQDRMNTEAFF. The chain combines TRBV7-9 with TRBJ1-1; 7 nucleotides agree with TRBD1. J gave up 0 bases and V 5 bases, and 3 bases lay outside the gene matches. Germline lookup yields CDR1 SEHNR and CDR2 FQNEAQ (reference sequence). This CDR3 spans 14 amino acids.

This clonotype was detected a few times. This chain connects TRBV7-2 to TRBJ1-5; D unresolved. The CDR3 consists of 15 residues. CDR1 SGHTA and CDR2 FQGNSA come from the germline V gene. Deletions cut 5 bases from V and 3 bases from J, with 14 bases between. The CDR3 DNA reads TGTGCCAGCAGCGATCGGGGATTATCCAATCAGCCCCAGCATTTT. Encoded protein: CASSDRGLSNQPQHF.

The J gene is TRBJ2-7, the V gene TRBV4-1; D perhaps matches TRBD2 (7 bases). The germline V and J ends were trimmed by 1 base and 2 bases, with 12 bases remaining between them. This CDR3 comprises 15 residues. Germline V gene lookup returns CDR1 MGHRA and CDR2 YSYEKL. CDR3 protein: CASSQGGGAAYEQYF. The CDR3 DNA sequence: TGCGCCAGCAGCCAAGGTGGGGGGGCGGCCTACGAGCAGTACTTC.

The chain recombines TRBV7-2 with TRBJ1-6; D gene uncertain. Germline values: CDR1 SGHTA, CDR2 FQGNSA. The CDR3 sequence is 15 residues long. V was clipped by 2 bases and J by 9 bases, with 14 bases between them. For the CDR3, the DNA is TGTGCCAGCAGCTTAAGGGTGGGCTCGGGTTCACCCCTCCACTTT. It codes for CASSLRVGSGSPLHF.

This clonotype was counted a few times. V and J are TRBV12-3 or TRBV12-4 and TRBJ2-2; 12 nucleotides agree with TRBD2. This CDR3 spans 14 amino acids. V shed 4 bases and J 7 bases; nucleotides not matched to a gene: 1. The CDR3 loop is CASSWTSGVGELFF. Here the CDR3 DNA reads TGTGCCAGCAGTTGGACTAGCGGGGTCGGGGAGCTGTTTTTT.

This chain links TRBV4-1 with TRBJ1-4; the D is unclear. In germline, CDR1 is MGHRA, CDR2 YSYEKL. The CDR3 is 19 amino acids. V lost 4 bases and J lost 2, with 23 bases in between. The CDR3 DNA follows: TGCGCCAGCAGCCGGAGCGTGGTGGGATTACTTGGGACTAATGAAAAACTGTTTTTT. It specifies CASSRSVVGLLGTNEKLFF.

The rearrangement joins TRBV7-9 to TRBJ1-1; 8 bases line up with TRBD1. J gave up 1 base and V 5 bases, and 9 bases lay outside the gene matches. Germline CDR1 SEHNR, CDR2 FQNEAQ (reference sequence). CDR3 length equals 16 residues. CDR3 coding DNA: TGTGCCAGCAGCAGGACCCCCGGGACAGGGAACACTGAAGCTTTCTTT. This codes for CASSRTPGTGNTEAFF.

CDR3 residues: CASSQGYSPDTQYF. In DNA form, the CDR3 reads TGCGCCAGCAGCCAAGGGTATAGCCCAGATACGCAGTATTTT. The gene calls are TRBV4-1 and TRBJ2-3; D unresolved. Germline CDR1 MGHRA, CDR2 YSYEKL. The CDR3 has 14 amino acids. V was trimmed by 1 base and J by 4 bases, leaving 9 bases between them.

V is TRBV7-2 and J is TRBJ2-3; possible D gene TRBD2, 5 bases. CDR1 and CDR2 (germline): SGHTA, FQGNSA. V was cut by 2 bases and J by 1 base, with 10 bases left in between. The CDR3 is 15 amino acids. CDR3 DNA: TGTGCCAGCAGCTTACAGCTCGGGGGCACAGATACGCAGTATTTT. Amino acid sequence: CASSLQLGGTDTQYF. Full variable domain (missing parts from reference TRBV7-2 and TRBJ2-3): GAGVSQSPSNKVTEKGKDVELRCDPISGHTALYWYRQSLGQGLEFLIYFQGNSAPDKSGLPSDRFSAERTGGSVSTLTIQRTQQEDSAVYLCASSLQLGGTDTQYFGPGTRLTVL.

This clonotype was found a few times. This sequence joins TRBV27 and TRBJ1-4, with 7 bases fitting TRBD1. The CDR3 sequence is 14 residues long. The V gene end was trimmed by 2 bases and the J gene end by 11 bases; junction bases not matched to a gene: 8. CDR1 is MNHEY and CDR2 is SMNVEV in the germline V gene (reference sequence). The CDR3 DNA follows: TGTGCCAGCAGTTTACGGCAGGGGGTGTGGAAACTGTTTTTT. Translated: CASSLRQGVWKLFF.